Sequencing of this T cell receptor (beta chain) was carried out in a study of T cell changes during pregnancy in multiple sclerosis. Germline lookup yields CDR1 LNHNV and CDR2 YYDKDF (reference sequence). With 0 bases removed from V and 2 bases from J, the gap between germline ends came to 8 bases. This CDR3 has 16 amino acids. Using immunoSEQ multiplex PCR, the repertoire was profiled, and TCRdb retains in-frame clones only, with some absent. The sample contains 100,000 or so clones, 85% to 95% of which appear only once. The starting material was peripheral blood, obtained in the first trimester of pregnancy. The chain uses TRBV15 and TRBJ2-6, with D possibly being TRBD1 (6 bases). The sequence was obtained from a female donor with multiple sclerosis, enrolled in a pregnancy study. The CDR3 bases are TGTGCCACCAGCAGAGAACAGGGCACTGGGGCCAACGTCCTGACTTTC. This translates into CATSREQGTGANVLTF.